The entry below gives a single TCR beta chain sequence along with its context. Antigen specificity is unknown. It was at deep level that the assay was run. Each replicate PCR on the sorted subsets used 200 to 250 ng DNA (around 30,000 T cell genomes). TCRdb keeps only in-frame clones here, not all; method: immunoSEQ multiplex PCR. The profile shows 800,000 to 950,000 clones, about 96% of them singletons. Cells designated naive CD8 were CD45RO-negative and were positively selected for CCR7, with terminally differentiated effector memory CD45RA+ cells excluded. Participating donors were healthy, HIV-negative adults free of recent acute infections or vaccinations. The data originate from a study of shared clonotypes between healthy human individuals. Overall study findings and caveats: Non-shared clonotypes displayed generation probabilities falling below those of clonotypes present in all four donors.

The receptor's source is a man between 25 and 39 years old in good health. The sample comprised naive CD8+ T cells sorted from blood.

The CDR3 region is CASSPGGGPAALNEQFF. CDR3 nucleotides: TGTGCCAGCAGTCCGGGAGGGGGCCCTGCCGCCCTTAATGAGCAGTTCTTC. The rearrangement links TRBV27 to TRBJ2-1; D is perhaps TRBD2 (8 bases). This CDR3 region has 17 residues. V lost 5 bases and J lost 7, with 24 bases in between. From germline, CDR1 is MNHEY and CDR2 SMNVEV (reference sequence).